Included here is one TCR beta chain sequence, with context. Antigen specificity is unknown. Germline V gene data show CDR1 as SQVTM and CDR2 as ANQGSEA. V was pared by 2 bases and J by 6 bases, with 10 bases between. This CDR3 is 12 amino acids long. PCR involved 60 Vbeta and 13 Jbeta primers. The protocol was immunoSEQ multiplex PCR, while the TCRdb copy is restricted to in-frame clones and leaves out a portion. This table has 90,000 to 110,000 clones, 76% appearing once. This record belongs to a study of cytomegalovirus exposure and HLA in healthy donors. Study-wide results and limits: A likely sequencing artifact accounted for one observed cluster of highly shared sequence variants.

The J gene is TRBJ1-2, the V gene TRBV29-1, with a tentative D call TRBD1 (6 bases). The sample taken for sequencing was PBMCs. The TCR was taken from a man between 40 and 49 years old in good health and CMV-seropositive. Written as DNA, the CDR3 is TGCAGCGTTGAATCAGGGGACGATGGCTACACCTTC. As protein: CSVESGDDGYTF.